These T cell receptor beta chains were read from a single sample in a study of blood T cell repertoires in COVID-19. The method was immunoSEQ multiplex PCR; TCRdb's version includes in-frame clones alone and lacks a portion of them. The sample has 95,000 to 150,000 clones; around 86% are singletons. The sequenced material came from peripheral blood. Source of these receptors: a man in his forties with acute or convalescent COVID-19. CDR3s include the opening cysteine and the closing phenylalanine or tryptophan. Each record gives: CDR3 length, D gene, clone size, J gene, V gene, CDR3 DNA, CDR3 protein. The D gene is left open where the match is weak. For some rows the clone size is stated as once, few or many, or as a class when expanded; others skip it.

cdr3_length: 12; d_call: NA; clone_size: NA; j_call: TRBJ1-1; v_call: TRBV5-4; cdr3_nt: TGTGCCAGCAGCACGGGGGGTACTGAAGCTTTCTTT; cdr3_aa: CASSTGGTEAFF
cdr3_length: 13; d_call: NA; clone_size: NA; j_call: TRBJ2-1; v_call: TRBV7-7; cdr3_nt: TGTGCCAGCAGCTCCACATCGGAGGGTGAGCAGTTCTTC; cdr3_aa: CASSSTSEGEQFF
cdr3_length: 18; d_call: TRBD1; clone_size: NA; j_call: TRBJ2-2; v_call: TRBV4-3; cdr3_nt: TGCGCCAGCAGCCAAGATGGGGGGACAGGGGGAATCACCGGGGAGCTGTTTTTT; cdr3_aa: CASSQDGGTGGITGELFF
cdr3_length: 15; d_call: TRBD1; clone_size: NA; j_call: TRBJ2-7; v_call: TRBV5-1; cdr3_nt: TGCGCCAGCAGCCTATGGACAGGGACCACCTACGAGCAGTACTTC; cdr3_aa: CASSLWTGTTYEQYF
cdr3_length: 17; d_call: NA; clone_size: NA; j_call: TRBJ1-2; v_call: TRBV4-3; cdr3_nt: TGCGCCAGCAGCCAAGATGCGGGGGGAGGAGTTCTCGGTGGCTACACCTTC; cdr3_aa: CASSQDAGGGVLGGYTF
cdr3_length: 14; d_call: TRBD1; clone_size: NA; j_call: TRBJ1-5; v_call: TRBV2; cdr3_nt: TGTGCCAGCACCGGGACAGGGGAGAATCAGCCCCAGCATTTT; cdr3_aa: CASTGTGENQPQHF
cdr3_length: 15; d_call: TRBD2; clone_size: NA; j_call: TRBJ2-7; v_call: TRBV20-1; cdr3_nt: TGCAGTGCAAGTGGACTAGCGGGAGGGTCCTACGAGCAGTACTTC; cdr3_aa: CSASGLAGGSYEQYF
cdr3_length: 17; d_call: NA; clone_size: NA; j_call: TRBJ2-1; v_call: TRBV11-2; cdr3_nt: TGTGCCAGCAGCTTACGTCGAGCGAGGTCACCCTACAATGAGCAGTTCTTC; cdr3_aa: CASSLRRARSPYNEQFF
cdr3_length: 15; d_call: NA; clone_size: NA; j_call: TRBJ1-3; v_call: TRBV11-2; cdr3_nt: TGTGCCAGCAGCTTAGGGGGGACATTCGGAAACACCATATATTTT; cdr3_aa: CASSLGGTFGNTIYF
cdr3_length: 14; d_call: TRBD1; clone_size: NA; j_call: TRBJ1-2; v_call: TRBV27; cdr3_nt: TGTGCCAGCAGCCCAACAGGGGGCGCTTATGGCTACACCTTC; cdr3_aa: CASSPTGGAYGYTF
cdr3_length: 16; d_call: NA; clone_size: NA; j_call: TRBJ2-5; v_call: TRBV5-4; cdr3_nt: TGTGCCAGCAGCTTGGGAGGTTTGGGGGCTTATGAGACCCAGTACTTC; cdr3_aa: CASSLGGLGAYETQYF
cdr3_length: 15; d_call: TRBD2; clone_size: few; j_call: TRBJ2-7; v_call: TRBV6-5; cdr3_nt: TGTGCCACCACTTCCCCGGGAGGCCCATCCTACGAGCAGTACTTC; cdr3_aa: CATTSPGGPSYEQYF
cdr3_length: 13; d_call: NA; clone_size: NA; j_call: TRBJ2-5; v_call: TRBV19; cdr3_nt: TGTGCCAGTAGCGAGGGGGTTCGGGGGACCCAGTACTTC; cdr3_aa: CASSEGVRGTQYF
cdr3_length: 15; d_call: NA; clone_size: NA; j_call: TRBJ2-3; v_call: TRBV5-5; cdr3_nt: TGTGCCAGCAGGCGCAGGGGCGACGACACAGATACGCAGTATTTT; cdr3_aa: CASRRRGDDTDTQYF
cdr3_length: 15; d_call: TRBD1; clone_size: NA; j_call: TRBJ1-1; v_call: TRBV11-2; cdr3_nt: TGTGCCAGCAGCTTAGGCCAGGGGGTAAACACTGAAGCTTTCTTT; cdr3_aa: CASSLGQGVNTEAFF
cdr3_length: 14; d_call: NA; clone_size: NA; j_call: TRBJ2-7; v_call: TRBV5-4; cdr3_nt: TGTGCCAGCAGCTTGGAGACAGGAGCCTACGAGCAGTACTTC; cdr3_aa: CASSLETGAYEQYF
cdr3_length: 14; d_call: NA; clone_size: once; j_call: TRBJ1-4; v_call: TRBV30; cdr3_nt: TGTGCCTGGACAACCGGGAACGGGGATGAAAAACTGTTTTTT; cdr3_aa: CAWTTGNGDEKLFF
cdr3_length: 18; d_call: NA; clone_size: NA; j_call: TRBJ2-4; v_call: TRBV19; cdr3_nt: TGTGCCAGTACCTCATACCGGGACACCAATCTAGCCAAAAACATTCAGTACTTC; cdr3_aa: CASTSYRDTNLAKNIQYF
cdr3_length: 14; d_call: TRBD1; clone_size: NA; j_call: TRBJ1-2; v_call: TRBV6-1; cdr3_nt: TGTGCCAGCAGTGAGACAGGGGGGCTTTATGGCTACACCTTC; cdr3_aa: CASSETGGLYGYTF
cdr3_length: 14; d_call: NA; clone_size: NA; j_call: TRBJ1-1; v_call: TRBV6-2/TRBV6-3; cdr3_nt: TGTGCCAGCAGCTCATACAAACGGGACACTGAAGCTTTCTTT; cdr3_aa: CASSSYKRDTEAFF
cdr3_length: 14; d_call: NA; clone_size: NA; j_call: TRBJ1-5; v_call: TRBV6-5; cdr3_nt: TGTGCCAGCAGTTACGATCGGGAAAATCAGCCCCAGCATTTT; cdr3_aa: CASSYDRENQPQHF
cdr3_length: 16; d_call: TRBD2; clone_size: NA; j_call: TRBJ2-3; v_call: TRBV5-4; cdr3_nt: TGTGCCAGCAGCCCACGACTAGCGGGAGGAGAAGATACGCAGTATTTT; cdr3_aa: CASSPRLAGGEDTQYF
cdr3_length: 14; d_call: NA; clone_size: NA; j_call: TRBJ2-1; v_call: TRBV3-1/TRBV3-2; cdr3_nt: TGTGCCAGCAGCCAAGCGGCTCAGGGCAATGAGCAGTTCTTC; cdr3_aa: CASSQAAQGNEQFF
cdr3_length: 15; d_call: NA; clone_size: NA; j_call: TRBJ1-6; v_call: TRBV19; cdr3_nt: TGTGCCAGTAGTATAGGCGGTTCCTATAATTCACCCCTCCACTTT; cdr3_aa: CASSIGGSYNSPLHF
cdr3_length: 14; d_call: NA; clone_size: NA; j_call: TRBJ1-5; v_call: TRBV2; cdr3_nt: TGTGCCAGCACTATGGGGCAGGGCAATCAGCCCCAGCATTTT; cdr3_aa: CASTMGQGNQPQHF
cdr3_length: 14; d_call: NA; clone_size: NA; j_call: TRBJ1-1; v_call: TRBV6-5; cdr3_nt: TGTGCCAGCAGTCCTTCCAGGGTGTGGACTGAAGCTTTCTTT; cdr3_aa: CASSPSRVWTEAFF
cdr3_length: 15; d_call: TRBD2; clone_size: NA; j_call: TRBJ2-5; v_call: TRBV14; cdr3_nt: TGTGCCAGCAGCCCTGGACTAGCGGGAGTGGAGACCCAGTACTTC; cdr3_aa: CASSPGLAGVETQYF
cdr3_length: 14; d_call: NA; clone_size: few; j_call: TRBJ1-4; v_call: TRBV7-2; cdr3_nt: TGTGCCAGCGGTACAGGGTCCCAAAGGGAAAAACTGTTTTTT; cdr3_aa: CASGTGSQREKLFF
cdr3_length: 14; d_call: NA; clone_size: once; j_call: TRBJ2-2; v_call: TRBV5-4; cdr3_nt: TGTGCCAGCAGCTCCCAACCGCGCACCGGGGAGCTGTTTTTT; cdr3_aa: CASSSQPRTGELFF